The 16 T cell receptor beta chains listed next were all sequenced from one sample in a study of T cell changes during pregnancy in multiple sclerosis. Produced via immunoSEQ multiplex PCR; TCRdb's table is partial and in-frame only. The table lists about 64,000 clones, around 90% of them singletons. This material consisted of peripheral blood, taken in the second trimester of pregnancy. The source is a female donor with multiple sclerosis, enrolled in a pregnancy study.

The DNA of the CDR3 is TGTGCCAGCAGGACAGGGGGGGTTCGGTACGAGCAGTACTTC. It translates to CASRTGGVRYEQYF. The chain has TRBV6-1 and TRBJ2-7; 9 nucleotides line up with TRBD1. Germline lookup yields CDR1 MNHNS and CDR2 SASEGT. V dropped 6 bases and J dropped 4; count of bases not matched to a gene: 7. This CDR3 has 14 residues.

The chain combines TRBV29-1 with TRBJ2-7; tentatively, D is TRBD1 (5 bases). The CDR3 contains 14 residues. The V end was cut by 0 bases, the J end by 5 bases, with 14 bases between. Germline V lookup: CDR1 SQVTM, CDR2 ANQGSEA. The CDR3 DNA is TGCAGCGTTGAAGAAGACAGCAGGCTTGACGAGCAGTACTTC. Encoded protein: CSVEEDSRLDEQYF.

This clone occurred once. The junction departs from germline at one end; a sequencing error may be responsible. In nucleotides, the CDR3 is TGTGCTAGCAGCTTAGTAGCCTACACCGGGGAGCTGTTTTTT. Amino acid sequence: CASSLVAYTGELFF. The gene calls are TRBV7-7 and TRBJ2-2; no clear D gene. The CDR3 totals 14 residues. Germline CDR1 and CDR2: SSHAT and FNYEAQ (reference sequence).

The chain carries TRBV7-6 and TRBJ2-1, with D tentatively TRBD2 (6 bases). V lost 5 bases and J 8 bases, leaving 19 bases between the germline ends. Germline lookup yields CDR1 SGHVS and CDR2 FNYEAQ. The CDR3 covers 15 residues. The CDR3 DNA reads TGTGCCAGCAGCCCAGGACTATTTATCGGAGATGAGCAGTTCTTC. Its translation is CASSPGLFIGDEQFF.

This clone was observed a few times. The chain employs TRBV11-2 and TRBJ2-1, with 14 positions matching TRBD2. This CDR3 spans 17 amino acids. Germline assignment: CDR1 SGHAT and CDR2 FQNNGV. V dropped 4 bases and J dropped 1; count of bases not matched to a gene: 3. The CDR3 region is CASSSGTSGSSYNEQFF. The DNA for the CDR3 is TGTGCCAGCAGCTCGGGGACTAGCGGGAGTTCCTACAATGAGCAGTTCTTC.

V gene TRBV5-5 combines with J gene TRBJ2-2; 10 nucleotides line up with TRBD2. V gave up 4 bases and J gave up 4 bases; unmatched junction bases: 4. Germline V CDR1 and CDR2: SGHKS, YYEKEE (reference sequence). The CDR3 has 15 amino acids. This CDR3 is CASSVAGGVTGELFF. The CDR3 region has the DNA TGTGCCAGCAGCGTAGCGGGAGGCGTCACCGGGGAGCTGTTTTTT. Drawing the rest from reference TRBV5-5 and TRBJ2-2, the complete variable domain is DAGVTQSPTHLIKTRGQQVTLRCSPISGHKSVSWYQQVLGQGPQFIFQYYEKEERGRGNFPDRFSARQFPNYSSELNVNALLLGDSALYLCASSVAGGVTGELFFGEGSRLTVL.

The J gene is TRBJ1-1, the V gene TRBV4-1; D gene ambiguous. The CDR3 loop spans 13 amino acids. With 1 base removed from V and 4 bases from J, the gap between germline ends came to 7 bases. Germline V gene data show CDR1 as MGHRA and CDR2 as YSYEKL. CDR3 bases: TGCGCCAGCAGCCAAGGTTGGCTCACTGAAGCTTTCTTT. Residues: CASSQGWLTEAFF.

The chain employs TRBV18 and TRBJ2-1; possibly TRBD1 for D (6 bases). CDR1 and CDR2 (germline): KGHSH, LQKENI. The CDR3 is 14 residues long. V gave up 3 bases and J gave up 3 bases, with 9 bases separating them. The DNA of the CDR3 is TGTGCCAGCTCACCGAGGACAGACTACAATGAGCAGTTCTTC. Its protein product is CASSPRTDYNEQFF. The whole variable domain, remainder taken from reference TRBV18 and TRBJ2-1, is NAGVMQNPRHLVRRRGQEARLRCSPMKGHSHVYWYRQLPEEGLKFMVYLQKENIIDESGMPKERFSAEFPKEGPSILRIQQVVRGDSAAYFCASSPRTDYNEQFFGPGTRLTVL.

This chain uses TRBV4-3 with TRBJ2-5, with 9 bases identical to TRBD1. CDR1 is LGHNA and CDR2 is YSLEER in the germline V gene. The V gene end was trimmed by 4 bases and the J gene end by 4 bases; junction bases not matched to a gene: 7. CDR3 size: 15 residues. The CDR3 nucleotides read TGCGCCAGCAGCCTCGGGACAGGGTTACGAGAGACCCAGTACTTC. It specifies CASSLGTGLRETQYF.

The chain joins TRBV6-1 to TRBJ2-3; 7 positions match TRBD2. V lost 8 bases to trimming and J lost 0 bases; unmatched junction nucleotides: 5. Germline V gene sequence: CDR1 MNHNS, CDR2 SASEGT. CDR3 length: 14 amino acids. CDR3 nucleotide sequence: TGTGCCAGCGTCAGCGGGACTAGCACAGATACGCAGTATTTT. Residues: CASVSGTSTDTQYF.

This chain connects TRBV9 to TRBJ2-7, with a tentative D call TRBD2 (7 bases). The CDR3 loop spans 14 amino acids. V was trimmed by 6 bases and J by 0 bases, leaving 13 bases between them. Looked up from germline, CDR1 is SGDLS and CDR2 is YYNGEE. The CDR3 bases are TGTGCCAGCACCGCGGGGGCAGACTCCTACGAGCAGTACTTC. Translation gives CASTAGADSYEQYF.

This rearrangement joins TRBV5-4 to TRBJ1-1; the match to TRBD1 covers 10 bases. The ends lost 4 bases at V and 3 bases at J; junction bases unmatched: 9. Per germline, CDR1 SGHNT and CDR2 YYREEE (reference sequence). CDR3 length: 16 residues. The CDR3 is CASSPYLGTGDTEAFF. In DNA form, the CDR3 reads TGTGCCAGCAGCCCCTACTTGGGGACAGGGGACACTGAAGCTTTCTTT.

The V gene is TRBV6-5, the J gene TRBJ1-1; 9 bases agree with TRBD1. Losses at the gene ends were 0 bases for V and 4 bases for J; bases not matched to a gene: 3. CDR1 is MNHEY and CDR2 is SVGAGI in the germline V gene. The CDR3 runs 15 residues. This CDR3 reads CASSYSGTGSTEAFF. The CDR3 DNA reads TGTGCCAGCAGTTACTCTGGGACAGGGTCCACTGAAGCTTTCTTT.

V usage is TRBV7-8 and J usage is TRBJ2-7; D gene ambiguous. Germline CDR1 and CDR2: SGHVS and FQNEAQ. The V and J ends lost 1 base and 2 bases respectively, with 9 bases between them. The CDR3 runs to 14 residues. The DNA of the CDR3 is TGTGCCAGCAGCTTAGTGGGTGGAGCCTACGAGCAGTACTTC. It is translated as CASSLVGGAYEQYF. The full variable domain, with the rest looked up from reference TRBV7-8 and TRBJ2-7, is GAGVSQSPRYKVAKRGQDVALRCDPISGHVSLFWYQQALGQGPEFLTYFQNEAQLDKSGLPSDRFFAERPEGSVSTLKIQRTQQEDSAVYLCASSLVGGAYEQYFGPGTRLTVT.

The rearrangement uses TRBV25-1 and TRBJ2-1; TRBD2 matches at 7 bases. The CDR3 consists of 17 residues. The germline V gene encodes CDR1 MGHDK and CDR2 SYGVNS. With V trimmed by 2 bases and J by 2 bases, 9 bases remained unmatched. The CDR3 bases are TGTGCCAGCAGTGAAGGAGCTAGGGCGGGAGCCTACAATGAGCAGTTCTTC. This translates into CASSEGARAGAYNEQFF.

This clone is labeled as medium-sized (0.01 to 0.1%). The CDR3 is CARGRWGGLADLVLYEQFF. The DNA of the CDR3 is TGTGCCAGGGGGAGGTGGGGGGGACTAGCGGACCTCGTCCTTTATGAGCAGTTCTTC. The V and J genes are TRBV19 and TRBJ2-1; 11 bases align to TRBD2. Trimming took 9 bases from V and 8 from J; bases not matched to a gene: 24. This CDR3 is built from 19 residues. Germline assignment: CDR1 LNHDA and CDR2 SQIVND (reference sequence).